This TCR beta chain was identified during a study of response to subunit inactivated influenza vaccine. Whole-study findings and limits: Each seasonal influenza vaccination recruits few new T cells, the authors suggested.

This clonotype was seen only a few times. Its antigen is currently unknown. TCRdb reanalysed the RT-PCR reads using MiXCR and keeps one entry per CDR3 protein. The profile shows fewer than 600,000 distinct CDR3 sequences, less than 7.5% of them singletons. V was shortened by 1 base and J by 3 bases, with 7 bases between the two germline ends. CDR1 and CDR2 (germline): SGHRS, YFSETQ. The CDR3 sequence is 13 residues long. The clonotype comes from a man aged 50 to 69 who received an inactivated influenza vaccine. The rearrangement joins TRBV5-1 to TRBJ1-1; D is undetermined. The sample consisted of PBMCs from blood, taken around 25 months after vaccination. In DNA form, the CDR3 reads TGCGCCAGCAGCTTGACCTGGGACACTGAAGCTTTCTTT. Its translation is CASSLTWDTEAFF. The full variable domain, in which reference TRBV5-1 and TRBJ1-1 provide the parts outside the CDR3, is KAGVTQTPRYLIKTRGQQVTLSCSPISGHRSVSWYQQTPGQGLQFLFEYFSETQRNKGNFPGRFSGRQFSNSRSEMNVSTLELGDSALYLCASSLTWDTEAFFGQGTRLTVV.